Presented here are 2 T cell receptor beta chains from one specimen sequenced in a study of identical twins. Using its own MiXCR run on the 5' RACE reads, TCRdb lists one record per CDR3 protein. The sample yields nearly 650,000 distinct CDR3 sequences, roughly 7.2% seen once. The sample was also linked to a second study, of yellow fever vaccine responses in identical twins.

The specimen was PBMCs. These receptors came from a woman between 18 and 30 years old in good health.

Remarks on this clonotype: This may be a read error: a much more frequent sequence differs by one nucleotide. V is TRBV5-1 and J is TRBJ2-3, with D unresolved. Germline loops: CDR1 SGHRS, CDR2 YFSETQ. The CDR3 length is 17 residues. Between the trimmed V and J ends, which lost 5 bases and 0 bases, there was a span of 19 bases. CDR3: CASRVPVIGTSTDTQYF. CDR3 nucleotide sequence: TGCGCCAGCAGGGTCCCCGTTATCGGAACTAGCACAGATACGCAGTATTTT.

This clonotype was counted ten times or more. CDR3: CAISEWGGAATDTQYF. Here the CDR3 DNA reads TGTGCCATCAGTGAATGGGGGGGAGCGGCCACAGATACGCAGTATTTT. The chain employs TRBV10-3 and TRBJ2-3, with TRBD2 matching over 7 bases. CDR1 and CDR2 (germline): ENHRY, SYGVKD. J lost 2 bases, V lost 3 bases, and 8 bases had no gene match. The CDR3 totals 16 residues.